This entry features one TCR beta chain sequence. The antigen remains unidentified. The data originate from a study of cytotoxic CD8 clonotypes in ibrutinib-treated CLL. Study findings and constraints: Private clonotypes, not public ones, expanded at ibrutinib response.

Only in-frame clones appear in the TCRdb table, and some are missing; sequencing was by immunoSEQ multiplex PCR. The data show 250,000 to 350,000 clones, with more than 70% seen just once and around 6% held by the top ten. This CDR3 region has 15 residues. Germline V gives CDR1 SGHVS, CDR2 FQNEAQ. J was trimmed by 3 bases and V by 5 bases; bases with no gene match: 7. The clonotype originates from a human donor with chronic lymphocytic leukemia. This chain uses TRBV7-8 with TRBJ2-7; 10 nucleotides agree with TRBD1. The starting material was PBMCs, obtained at disease progression, from a patient treated with ibrutinib. Here the CDR3 DNA reads TGTGCCAGCAGCGATAGACGGACAGGGGGCTACGAGCAGTACTTC. This codes for CASSDRRTGGYEQYF.